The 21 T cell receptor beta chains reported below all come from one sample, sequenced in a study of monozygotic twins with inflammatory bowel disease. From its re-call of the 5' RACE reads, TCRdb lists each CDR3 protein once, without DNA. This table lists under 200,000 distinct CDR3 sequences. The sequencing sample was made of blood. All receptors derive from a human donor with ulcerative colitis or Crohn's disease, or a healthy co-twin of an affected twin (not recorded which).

CDR3 loop: CASRVQREGFEQYF. V gene TRBV12-3 or TRBV12-4 combines with J gene TRBJ2-7; lacking DNA, the TRBD2 call made by TCRdb goes unchecked. The CDR3 loop spans 14 amino acids.

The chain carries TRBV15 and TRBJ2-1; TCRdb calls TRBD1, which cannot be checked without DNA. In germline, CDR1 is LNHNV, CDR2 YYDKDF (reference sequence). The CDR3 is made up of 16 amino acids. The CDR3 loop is CATSRGWAGFGNEQFF.

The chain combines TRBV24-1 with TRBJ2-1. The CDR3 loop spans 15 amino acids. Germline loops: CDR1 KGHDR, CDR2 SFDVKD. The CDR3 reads CATSDDSSSYNEQFF.

Here the CDR3 reads CALSGENTDTQYF. The J gene is TRBJ2-3, the V gene TRBV6-1; TCRdb lists TRBD2, though no DNA is available to test this call. The CDR3 consists of 13 residues. Germline CDR1 is MNHNS and CDR2 is SASEGT.

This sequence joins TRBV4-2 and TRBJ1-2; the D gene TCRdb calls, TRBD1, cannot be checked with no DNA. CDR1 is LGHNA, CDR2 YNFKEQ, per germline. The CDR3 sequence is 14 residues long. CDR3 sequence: CASSSGQGAGGYTF.

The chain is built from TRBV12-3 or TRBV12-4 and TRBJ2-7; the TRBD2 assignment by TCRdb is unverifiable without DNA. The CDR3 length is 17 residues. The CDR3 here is CASSLAQGLAGEFEQYF.

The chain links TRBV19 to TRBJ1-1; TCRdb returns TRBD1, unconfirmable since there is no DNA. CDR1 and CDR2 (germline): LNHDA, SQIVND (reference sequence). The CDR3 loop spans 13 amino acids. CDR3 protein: CASAGTGRTEAFF. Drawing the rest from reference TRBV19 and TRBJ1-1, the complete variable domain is DGGITQSPKYLFRKEGQNVTLSCEQNLNHDAMYWYRQDPGQGLRLIYYSQIVNDFQKGDIAEGYSVSREKKESFPLTVTSAQKNPTAFYLCASAGTGRTEAFFGQGTRLTVV.

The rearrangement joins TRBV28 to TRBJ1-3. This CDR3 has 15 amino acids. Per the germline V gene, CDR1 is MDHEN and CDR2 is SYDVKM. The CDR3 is CASSPTGDSGNTIYF.

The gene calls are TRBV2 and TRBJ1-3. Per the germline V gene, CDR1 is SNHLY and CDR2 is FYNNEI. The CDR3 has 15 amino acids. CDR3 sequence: CASSEVRATGNTIYF.

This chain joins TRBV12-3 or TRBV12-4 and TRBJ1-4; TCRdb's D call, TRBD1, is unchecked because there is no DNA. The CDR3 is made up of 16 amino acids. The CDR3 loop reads CASSTGTSEGYEKLFF.

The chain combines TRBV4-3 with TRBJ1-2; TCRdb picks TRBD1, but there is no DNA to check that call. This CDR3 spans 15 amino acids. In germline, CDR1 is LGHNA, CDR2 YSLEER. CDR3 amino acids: CASSQEPGLGYGYTF.

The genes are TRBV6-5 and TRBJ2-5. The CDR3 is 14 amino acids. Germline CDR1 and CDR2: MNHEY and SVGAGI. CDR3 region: CASSYSNGFETQYF.

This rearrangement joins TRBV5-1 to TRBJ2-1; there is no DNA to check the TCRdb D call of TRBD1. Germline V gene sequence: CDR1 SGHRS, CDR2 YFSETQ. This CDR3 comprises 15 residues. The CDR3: CASSAGTGGTNEQFF.

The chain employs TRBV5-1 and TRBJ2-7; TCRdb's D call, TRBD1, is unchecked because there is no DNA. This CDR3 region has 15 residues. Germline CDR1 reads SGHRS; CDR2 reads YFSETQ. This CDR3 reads CASSWAGTDSYEQYF.

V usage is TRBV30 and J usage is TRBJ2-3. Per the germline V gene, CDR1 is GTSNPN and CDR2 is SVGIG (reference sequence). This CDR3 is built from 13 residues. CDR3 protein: CAWSTAARDTQYF.

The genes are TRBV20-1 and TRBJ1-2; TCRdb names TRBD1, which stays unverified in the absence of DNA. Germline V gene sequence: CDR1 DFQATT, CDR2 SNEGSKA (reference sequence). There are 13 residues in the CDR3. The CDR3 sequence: CSARGPGGYGYTF.

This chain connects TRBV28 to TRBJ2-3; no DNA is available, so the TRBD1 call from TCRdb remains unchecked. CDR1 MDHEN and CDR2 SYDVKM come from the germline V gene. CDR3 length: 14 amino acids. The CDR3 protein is CASNLYRVTDTQYF.

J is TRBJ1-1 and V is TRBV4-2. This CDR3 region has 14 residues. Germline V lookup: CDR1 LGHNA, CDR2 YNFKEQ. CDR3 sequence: CASRLVERGSEAFF.

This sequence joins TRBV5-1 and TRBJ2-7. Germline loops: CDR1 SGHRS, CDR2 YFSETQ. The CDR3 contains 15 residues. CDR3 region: CASSLNAGSSYEQYF.

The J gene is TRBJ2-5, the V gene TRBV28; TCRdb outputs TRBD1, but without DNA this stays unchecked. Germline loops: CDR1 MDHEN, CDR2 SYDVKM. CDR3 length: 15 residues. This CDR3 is CASTGDLLAQETQYF.

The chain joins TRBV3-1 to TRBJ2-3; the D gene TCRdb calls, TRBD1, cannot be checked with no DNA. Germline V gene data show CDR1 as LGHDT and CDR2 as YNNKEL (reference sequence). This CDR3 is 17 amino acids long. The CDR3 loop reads CASSQDRGGQGADTQYF.